The 27 T cell receptor beta chains reported below all come from one sample, sequenced in a study of blood T cell repertoires in COVID-19. TCRdb's copy holds only in-frame clones and misses some; the assay was immunoSEQ multiplex PCR. The table shows approximately 65,000 clones, with around 66% occurring only once. Sequenced: PBMCs or T cells enriched from blood (not recorded which). These receptors all come from a woman aged 60 to 75 who had been exposed to COVID-19.

The chain links TRBV29-1 to TRBJ2-1; 11 bases fit TRBD1. The CDR3 loop spans 19 amino acids. Per the germline V gene, CDR1 is SQVTM and CDR2 is ANQGSEA. The V and J ends lost 2 bases and 1 base, in that order; junction bases with no gene match: 13. CDR3 protein: CSVEPQGQGAVGSYNEQFF. CDR3 DNA sequence: TGCAGCGTTGAACCCCAAGGACAGGGGGCGGTGGGGTCCTACAATGAGCAGTTCTTC.

The chain is built from TRBV6-2 or TRBV6-3 and TRBJ2-3, with 8 bases that match TRBD1. Germline lookup yields CDR1 MNHEY and CDR2 SVGEGT. This CDR3 comprises 15 residues. V shed 5 bases, J shed 0 bases, and the junction held 4 bases outside the gene matches. The chain's CDR3 is CASSPRTGSTDTQYF. The CDR3, as DNA: TGTGCCAGCAGTCCCCGGACAGGGAGCACAGATACGCAGTATTTT.

The chain carries TRBV15 and TRBJ1-5; D is possibly TRBD1 (5 bases). There are 15 residues in the CDR3. Germline values: CDR1 LNHNV, CDR2 YYDKDF (reference sequence). Trimming pared 11 bases from V and 1 base from J, leaving 18 bases between. The CDR3, as DNA: TGTGCCTCAGGCAAGGGAGGGGACAGCAATCAGCCCCAGCATTTT. It yields the protein CASGKGGDSNQPQHF.

The chain employs TRBV27 and TRBJ2-1; 8 nucleotides match TRBD2. Germline loops: CDR1 MNHEY, CDR2 SMNVEV (reference sequence). This CDR3 is built from 15 residues. With 4 bases clipped from V and 1 base from J, the junction kept 3 bases outside the gene matches. CDR3 bases: TGTGCCAGCAGTTCGAGCGGGGGTTCCTACAATGAGCAGTTCTTC. As protein: CASSSSGGSYNEQFF.

The chain is built from TRBV9 and TRBJ1-5; D is unresolved. Germline CDR1 SGDLS, CDR2 YYNGEE. Trimming stripped 0 bases from V and 6 bases from J, with 7 bases between. The CDR3 has 13 amino acids. The CDR3 loop is CASSVANGQPQHF. For the CDR3, the DNA is TGTGCCAGCAGCGTAGCTAATGGTCAGCCCCAGCATTTT.

V is TRBV20-1 and J is TRBJ2-7; 7 bases agree with TRBD1. The trim removed 6 bases at V and 3 bases at J, leaving 2 bases unmatched. CDR3 length equals 11 residues. Per the germline V gene, CDR1 is DFQATT and CDR2 is SNEGSKA (reference sequence). This CDR3 reads CSARTGYEQYF. CDR3 coding DNA: TGCAGTGCCAGGACAGGCTACGAGCAGTACTTC.

The chain employs TRBV10-2 and TRBJ1-2; 7 bases agree with TRBD1. The CDR3 is 12 residues long. Trimming took 7 bases from V and 4 from J; bases not matched to a gene: 3. CDR1 is WSHSY, CDR2 SAAADI, per germline. CDR3 bases: TGCGCCAGCACGGGACAGTCCTATGGCTACACCTTC. Protein sequence: CASTGQSYGYTF.

This rearrangement joins TRBV28 to TRBJ1-5; no reliable D call. CDR3 length: 14 amino acids. V lost 1 base, J lost 6 bases, and 10 bases lay in between. The germline CDR1 and CDR2 sequences are MDHEN and SYDVKM. CDR3 in DNA: TGTGCCAGCAGTTTATCCCGTAGAGGTCAGCCCCAGCATTTT. It specifies CASSLSRRGQPQHF. Looking up the rest from reference TRBV28 and TRBJ1-5 gives the full variable domain: DVKVTQSSRYLVKRTGEKVFLECVQDMDHENMFWYRQDPGLGLRLIYFSYDVKMKEKGDIPEGYSVSREKKERFSLILESASTNQTSMYLCASSLSRRGQPQHFGDGTRLSIL.

This clone appeared once. The chain has TRBV5-6 and TRBJ1-1; possible D gene TRBD1, 6 bases. Germline V gene lookup returns CDR1 SGHDT and CDR2 YYEEEE. V shed 2 bases and J shed 6 bases, with 20 bases lying between them. The CDR3 is 16 amino acids. The CDR3 region is CASSLRLGRGFSEAFF. The CDR3, as DNA: TGTGCCAGCAGCTTAAGGCTCGGCAGGGGATTCTCTGAAGCTTTCTTT.

This clone was detected a few times. This chain links TRBV3-1 (or the pseudogene TRBV3-2) with TRBJ2-3; TRBD2 matches 12 bases. The germline gives CDR1 LGHDT, CDR2 YNNKEL (reference sequence). The CDR3 spans 17 residues. Trimming cost V 2 bases and J 4 bases; bases outside gene matches: 7. The CDR3 coding sequence is TGTGCCAGCAGCCAATTCGTGACTAGCGGGGGACCAGATACGCAGTATTTT. As protein: CASSQFVTSGGPDTQYF.

V usage is TRBV4-2 and J usage is TRBJ2-1, with TRBD2 identical over 8 bases. This CDR3 comprises 15 residues. Germline lookup yields CDR1 LGHNA and CDR2 YNFKEQ. The V and J ends lost 4 bases and 7 bases, in that order; junction bases with no gene match: 9. The CDR3 DNA sequence: TGTGCCAGCAGCCCGGGAGGGGGGGGTCCGAATGAGCAGTTCTTC. This codes for CASSPGGGGPNEQFF.

The chain has TRBV12-3 or TRBV12-4 and TRBJ1-1; D is unclear. The CDR3 runs to 13 residues. Between the trimmed V and J ends, which lost 5 bases and 7 bases, there was a span of 14 bases. The CDR3 loop is CASSPTLPGEAFF. CDR3 DNA sequence: TGTGCCAGCAGTCCAACTTTACCAGGTGAAGCTTTCTTT.

The genes are TRBV19 and TRBJ1-1; 7 positions match TRBD1. The CDR3 consists of 12 residues. V lost 4 bases, J lost 7 bases, and 3 bases stayed unmatched. The germline CDR1 and CDR2 sequences are LNHDA and SQIVND (reference sequence). The CDR3 DNA sequence: TGTGCCAGTAGTACCCGGACAGGTGAAGCTTTCTTT. It translates to CASSTRTGEAFF.

In its sample, this clone was seen many times. The genes are TRBV19 and TRBJ2-1, with 13 bases lining up with TRBD2. There are 19 residues in the CDR3. Germline CDR1 is LNHDA and CDR2 is SQIVND (reference sequence). J lost 6 bases, V lost 5 bases, and 16 bases had no gene match. The CDR3 sequence is CASSYSGTSGIMISNEQFF. The CDR3 DNA is TGTGCCAGTAGTTATTCCGGGACTAGCGGGATTATGATTAGCAATGAGCAGTTCTTC.

The chain has TRBV28 and TRBJ1-6, with 10 bases fitting TRBD1. The CDR3 consists of 16 residues. The germline CDR1 and CDR2 sequences are MDHEN and SYDVKM. The trim removed 5 bases at V and 14 bases at J, leaving 15 bases unmatched. The CDR3 DNA follows: TGTGCCAGCAGTCGGGACAGGGGAAAGGGTTTGGGGTCCCTCCACTTT. This codes for CASSRDRGKGLGSLHF. Filled out from reference TRBV28 and TRBJ1-6, the complete variable domain reads DVKVTQSSRYLVKRTGEKVFLECVQDMDHENMFWYRQDPGLGLRLIYFSYDVKMKEKGDIPEGYSVSREKKERFSLILESASTNQTSMYLCASSRDRGKGLGSLHFGNGTRLTVT.

This clone appeared a single time. J is TRBJ2-7 and V is TRBV11-2, with TRBD2 identical over 13 bases. CDR3 length: 18 amino acids. The V and J ends lost 3 bases and 2 bases, in that order; junction bases with no gene match: 10. Germline assignment: CDR1 SGHAT and CDR2 FQNNGV. In DNA form, the CDR3 reads TGTGCCAGCAGCTTGGCCGGGACTAGCGGGGATGGGCCCTACGAGCAGTACTTC. It is translated as CASSLAGTSGDGPYEQYF.

This rearrangement joins TRBV6-6 to TRBJ2-1; possible D gene TRBD2, 7 bases. Germline loops: CDR1 MNHNY, CDR2 SVGAGI (reference sequence). The CDR3 consists of 12 residues. V was trimmed by 2 bases and J by 10 bases, leaving 9 bases between them. In DNA form, the CDR3 reads TGTGCCAGCAGTTACAGGGGGGGCGAGCAGTTCTTC. Its translation is CASSYRGGEQFF.

The chain employs TRBV15 and TRBJ2-2; tentatively, D is TRBD2 (6 bases). Germline V gives CDR1 LNHNV, CDR2 YYDKDF (reference sequence). The CDR3 totals 16 residues. V shed 3 bases and J shed 7 bases, with 18 bases lying between them. CDR3 residues: CATSSSPGGWIGELFF. The CDR3 coding sequence is TGTGCCACCAGCAGCTCCCCCGGGGGATGGATCGGGGAGCTGTTTTTT.

A few counts support this clone. V and J are TRBV9 and TRBJ1-4; TRBD1 might be the D (5 bases). The germline CDR1 and CDR2 sequences are SGDLS and YYNGEE. The CDR3 totals 16 residues. Trimming stripped 4 bases from V and 1 base from J, with 14 bases between. The CDR3 reads CASSLWGDRTNEKLFF. CDR3 bases: TGTGCCAGCAGCCTCTGGGGGGACCGAACTAATGAAAAACTGTTTTTT.

This clone has a single count. The chain links TRBV29-1 to TRBJ2-3, with D perhaps TRBD2 (5 bases). CDR3 length equals 12 residues. V gave up 6 bases and J gave up 2 bases, with 9 bases separating them. In germline, CDR1 is SQVTM, CDR2 ANQGSEA. CDR3 bases: TGCAGCGTAAGCGGTTCCACAGATACGCAGTATTTT. This codes for CSVSGSTDTQYF.

The table lists this clone with a few counts. The chain uses TRBV19 and TRBJ1-5; 8 nucleotides align to TRBD1. The germline gives CDR1 LNHDA, CDR2 SQIVND (reference sequence). J gave up 6 bases and V 4 bases, and 14 bases lay outside the gene matches. The length of the CDR3 is 17 residues. The CDR3 DNA follows: TGTGCCAGTAGTAACTTACAGGGGGGGCACGACGGTCAGCCCCAGCATTTT. Residues: CASSNLQGGHDGQPQHF.

A word on this clone: Other nucleotide sequences in the sample specify the same CDR3. The CDR3 bases are TGCGCCAGCAGCTTACTAGCGGGAGGGTATGAGCAGTTCTTC. It codes for CASSLLAGGYEQFF. J is TRBJ2-1 and V is TRBV5-1; 13 nucleotides line up with TRBD2. From germline, CDR1 is SGHRS and CDR2 YFSETQ. V lost 2 bases and J lost 8; bases outside the gene matches: 1. This CDR3 is built from 14 residues.

This clone has ten or more counts. V gene TRBV5-1 combines with J gene TRBJ2-2; 7 positions agree with TRBD2. The CDR3 length is 14 residues. Trimming at V came to 6 bases and at J to 7 bases, leaving 9 bases not matched to a gene. CDR1 and CDR2 from the germline V gene are SGHRS and YFSETQ. CDR3 DNA sequence: TGCGCCAGCACCCCCGCGGGAGAGGACGGGGAGCTGTTTTTT. This gives the protein CASTPAGEDGELFF.

This rearrangement joins TRBV27 to TRBJ1-5, with D unclear. This CDR3 has 13 amino acids. Germline V gene lookup returns CDR1 MNHEY and CDR2 SMNVEV (reference sequence). The V and J ends lost 5 bases and 6 bases respectively, with 11 bases between them. CDR3 in DNA: TGTGCCAGCAGTCCGCTCAGGTCTCAGCCCCAGCATTTT. This sequence encodes CASSPLRSQPQHF.

The chain recombines TRBV24-1 with TRBJ1-2; 10 positions agree with TRBD1. CDR1 is KGHDR and CDR2 is SFDVKD in the germline V gene. The length of the CDR3 is 14 residues. Losses at the gene ends were 5 bases for V and 5 bases for J; bases not matched to a gene: 4. Here the CDR3 reads CATSGQGAGYGYTF. DNA for the CDR3: TGTGCCACCAGTGGACAGGGGGCAGGGTATGGCTACACCTTC.

The rearrangement links TRBV5-4 to TRBJ1-2; TRBD1 aligns across 8 bases. Trimming removed 7 bases from V and 4 bases from J; junction bases left unmatched: 12. CDR1 and CDR2 from the germline V gene are SGHNT and YYREEE (reference sequence). The CDR3 is 15 amino acids. This chain's CDR3 is CASGLSGTGFYGYTF. CDR3 sequence (DNA): TGTGCCAGCGGATTAAGCGGGACAGGTTTCTATGGCTACACCTTC. The whole variable domain, filled in from reference TRBV5-4 and TRBJ1-2, reads ETGVTQSPTHLIKTRGQQVTLRCSSQSGHNTVSWYQQALGQGPQFIFQYYREEENGRGNFPPRFSGLQFPNYSSELNVNALELDDSALYLCASGLSGTGFYGYTFGSGTRLTVV.

J is TRBJ1-3 and V is TRBV19; no definite D call. V lost 8 bases to trimming and J lost 1 base, with 9 bases between them. The V gene's germline CDR1 is LNHDA and CDR2 SQIVND (reference sequence). The CDR3 covers 13 residues. CDR3 protein: CASETRSGNTIYF. The CDR3 DNA reads TGTGCCAGTGAAACGAGATCTGGAAACACCATATATTTT.